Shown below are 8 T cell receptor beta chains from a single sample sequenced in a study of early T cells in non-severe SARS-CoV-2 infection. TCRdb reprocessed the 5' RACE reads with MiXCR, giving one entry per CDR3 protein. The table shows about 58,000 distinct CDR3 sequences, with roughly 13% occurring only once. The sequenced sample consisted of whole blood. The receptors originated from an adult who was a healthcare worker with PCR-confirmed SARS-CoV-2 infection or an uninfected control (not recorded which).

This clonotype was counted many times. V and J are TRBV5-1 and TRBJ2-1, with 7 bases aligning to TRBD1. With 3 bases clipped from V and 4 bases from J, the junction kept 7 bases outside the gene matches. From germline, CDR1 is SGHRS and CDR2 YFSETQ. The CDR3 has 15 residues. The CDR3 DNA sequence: TGCGCCAGCAGCTCCCAGGACAGGCCTTACAATGAGCAGTTCTTC. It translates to CASSSQDRPYNEQFF.

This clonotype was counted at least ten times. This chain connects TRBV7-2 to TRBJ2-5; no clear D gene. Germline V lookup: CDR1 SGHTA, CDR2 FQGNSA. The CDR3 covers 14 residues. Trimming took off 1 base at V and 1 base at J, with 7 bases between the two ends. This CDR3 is CASSLVRSQETQYF. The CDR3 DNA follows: TGTGCCAGCAGCTTAGTTCGTAGCCAAGAGACCCAGTACTTC.

DNA for the CDR3: TGTGCCAGCAGTGACGAGGGGGGTCGCGGCACCGGGGAGCTGTTTTTT. Its translation: CASSDEGGRGTGELFF. The chain has TRBV6-4 and TRBJ2-2; D is tentatively TRBD1 or TRBD2 (6 bases each). Germline CDR1 MRHNA, CDR2 SNTAGT. This CDR3 spans 16 amino acids. Trimming removed 2 bases at V and 4 bases at J, with 14 bases between.

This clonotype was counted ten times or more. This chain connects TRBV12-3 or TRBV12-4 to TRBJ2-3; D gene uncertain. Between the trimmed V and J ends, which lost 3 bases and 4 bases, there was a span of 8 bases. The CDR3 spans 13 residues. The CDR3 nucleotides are TGTGCCAGCAGTTTTTTTGGTGCAGATACGCAGTATTTT. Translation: CASSFFGADTQYF.

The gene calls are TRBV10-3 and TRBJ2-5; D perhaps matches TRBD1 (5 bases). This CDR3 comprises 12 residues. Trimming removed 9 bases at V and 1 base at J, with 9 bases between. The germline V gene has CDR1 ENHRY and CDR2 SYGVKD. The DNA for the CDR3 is TGTGCCATTGGCAGGGCCCAAGAGACCCAGTACTTC. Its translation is CAIGRAQETQYF.

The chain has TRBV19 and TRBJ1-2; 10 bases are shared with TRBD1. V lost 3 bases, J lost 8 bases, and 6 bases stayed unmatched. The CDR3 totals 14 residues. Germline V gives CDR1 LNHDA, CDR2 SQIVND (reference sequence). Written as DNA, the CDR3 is TGTGCCAGTAGTATGGCGGACAGGGGGAGCGGCTACACCTTC. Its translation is CASSMADRGSGYTF.

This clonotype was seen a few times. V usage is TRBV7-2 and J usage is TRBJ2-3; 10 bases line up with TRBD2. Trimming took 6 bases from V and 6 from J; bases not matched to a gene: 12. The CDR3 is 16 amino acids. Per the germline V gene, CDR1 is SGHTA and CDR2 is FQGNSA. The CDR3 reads CASRRGAGGSMDTQYF. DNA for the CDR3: TGTGCCAGCAGGAGGGGAGCGGGAGGGTCCATGGATACGCAGTATTTT.

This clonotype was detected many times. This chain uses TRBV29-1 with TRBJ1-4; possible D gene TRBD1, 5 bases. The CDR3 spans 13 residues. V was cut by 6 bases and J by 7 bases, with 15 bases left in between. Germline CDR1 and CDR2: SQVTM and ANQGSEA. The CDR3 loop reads CSVVRGVGEKLFF. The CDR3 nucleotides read TGCAGCGTAGTACGAGGGGTTGGTGAAAAACTGTTTTTT.